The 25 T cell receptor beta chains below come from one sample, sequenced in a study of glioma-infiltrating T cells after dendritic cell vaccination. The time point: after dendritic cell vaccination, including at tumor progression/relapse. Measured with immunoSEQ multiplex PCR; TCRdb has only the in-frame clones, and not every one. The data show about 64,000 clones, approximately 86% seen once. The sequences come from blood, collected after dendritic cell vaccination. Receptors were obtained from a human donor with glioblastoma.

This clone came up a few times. The CDR3 nucleotides read TGCAGCGTCGCCCTGTCTGGCGGGTCCCACTTCTCCTACGAGCAGTACTTC. This codes for CSVALSGGSHFSYEQYF. The V gene is TRBV29-1, the J gene TRBJ2-7, with a possible D match to TRBD2 (5 bases). Germline assignment: CDR1 SQVTM and CDR2 ANQGSEA. V lost 6 bases, J lost 0 bases, and 24 bases lay in between. The CDR3 length is 17 residues.

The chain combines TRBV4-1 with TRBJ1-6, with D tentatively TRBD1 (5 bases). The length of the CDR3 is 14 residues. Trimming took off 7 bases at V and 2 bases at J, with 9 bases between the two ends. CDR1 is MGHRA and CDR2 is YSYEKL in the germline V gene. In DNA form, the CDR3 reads TGCGCCAGCAACAGGATCCCCTATAATTCACCCCTCCACTTT. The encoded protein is CASNRIPYNSPLHF.

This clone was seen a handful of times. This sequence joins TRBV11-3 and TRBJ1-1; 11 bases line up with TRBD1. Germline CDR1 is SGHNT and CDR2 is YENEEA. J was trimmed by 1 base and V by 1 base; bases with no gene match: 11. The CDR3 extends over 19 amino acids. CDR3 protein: CASSLGTGGAIWGNTEAFF. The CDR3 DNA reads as TGTGCCAGCAGCTTAGGGACAGGGGGCGCGATTTGGGGGAACACTGAAGCTTTCTTT.

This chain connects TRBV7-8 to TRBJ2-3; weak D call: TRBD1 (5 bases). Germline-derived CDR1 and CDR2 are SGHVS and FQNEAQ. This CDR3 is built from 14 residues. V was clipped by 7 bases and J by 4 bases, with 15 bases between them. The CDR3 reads CASTILGAADTQYF. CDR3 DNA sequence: TGTGCCAGCACCATCCTTGGGGCGGCAGATACGCAGTATTTT.

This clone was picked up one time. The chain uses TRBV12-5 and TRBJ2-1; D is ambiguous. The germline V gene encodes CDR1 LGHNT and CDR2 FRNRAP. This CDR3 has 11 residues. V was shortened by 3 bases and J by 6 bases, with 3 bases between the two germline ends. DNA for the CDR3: TGTGCTAGTGGTTTCGGCAATGAGCAGTTCTTC. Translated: CASGFGNEQFF.

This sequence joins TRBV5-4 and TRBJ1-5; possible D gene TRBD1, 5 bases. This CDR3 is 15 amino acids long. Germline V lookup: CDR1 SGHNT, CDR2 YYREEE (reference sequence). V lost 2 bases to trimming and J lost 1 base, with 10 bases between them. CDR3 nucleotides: TGTGCCAGCAGCTTCGGGGGTGGGAGCAATCAGCCCCAGCATTTT. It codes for CASSFGGGSNQPQHF.

The CDR3 protein is CASSFPEGSYGYTF. In nucleotides, the CDR3 is TGTGCCAGCAGCTTCCCGGAGGGAAGCTATGGCTACACCTTC. The rearrangement links TRBV7-2 to TRBJ1-2; no definite D call. Germline V gives CDR1 SGHTA, CDR2 FQGNSA. V was cut by 3 bases and J by 4 bases, with 12 bases left in between. The CDR3 is 14 amino acids.

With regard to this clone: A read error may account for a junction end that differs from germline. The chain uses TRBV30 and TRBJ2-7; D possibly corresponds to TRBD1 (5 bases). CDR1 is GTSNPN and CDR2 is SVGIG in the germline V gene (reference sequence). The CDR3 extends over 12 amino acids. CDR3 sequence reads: CARRKTAYEQYF. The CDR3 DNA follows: TGTGCCAGGAGAAAGACAGCATACGAGCAGTACTTC.

CDR3 protein: CASSLSGSNTEAFF. The CDR3, as DNA: TGTGCCAGCAGCTTGAGCGGGTCGAACACTGAAGCTTTCTTT. The J gene is TRBJ1-1, the V gene TRBV5-6; D uncertain. The CDR3 has 14 amino acids. V was shortened by 1 base and J by 1 base, with 8 bases between the two germline ends. Germline assignment: CDR1 SGHDT and CDR2 YYEEEE.

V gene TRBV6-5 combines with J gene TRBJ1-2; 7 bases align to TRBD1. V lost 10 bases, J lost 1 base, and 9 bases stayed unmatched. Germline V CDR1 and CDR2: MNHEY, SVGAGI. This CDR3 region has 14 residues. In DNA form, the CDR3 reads TGTGCCACCAACCGGGACAGACGTAACTATGGCTACACCTTC. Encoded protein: CATNRDRRNYGYTF.

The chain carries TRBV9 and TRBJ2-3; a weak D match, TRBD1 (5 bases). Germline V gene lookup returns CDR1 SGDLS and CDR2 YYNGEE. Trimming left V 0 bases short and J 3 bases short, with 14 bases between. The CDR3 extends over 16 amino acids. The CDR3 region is CASSVDWGRSTDTQYF. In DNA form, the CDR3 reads TGTGCCAGCAGCGTAGACTGGGGCAGGTCGACAGATACGCAGTATTTT.

The CDR3 region has the DNA TGTGCCAGCAGCTGGACAGCTAACCAAGTGGTTACTGAAGCTTTCTTT. As protein: CASSWTANQVVTEAFF. The chain uses TRBV5-5 and TRBJ1-1; possibly TRBD1 for D (6 bases). The CDR3 is 16 amino acids. Trimming removed 3 bases from V and 5 bases from J, with 20 bases in between. The germline V gene encodes CDR1 SGHKS and CDR2 YYEKEE (reference sequence).

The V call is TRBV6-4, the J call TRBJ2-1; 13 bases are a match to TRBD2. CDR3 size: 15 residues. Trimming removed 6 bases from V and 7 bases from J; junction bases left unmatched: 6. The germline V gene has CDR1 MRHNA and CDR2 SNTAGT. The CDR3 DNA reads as TGTGCCAGCAGCGCCGGGACTAGCGGGAATAATGAGCAGTTCTTC. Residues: CASSAGTSGNNEQFF.

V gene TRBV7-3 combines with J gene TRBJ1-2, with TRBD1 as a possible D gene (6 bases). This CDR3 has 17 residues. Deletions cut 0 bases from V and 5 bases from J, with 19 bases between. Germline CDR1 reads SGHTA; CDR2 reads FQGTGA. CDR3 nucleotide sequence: TGTGCCAGCAGCTTAACGTCAGGGGTAGGAGGAACTTATGGCTACACCTTC. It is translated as CASSLTSGVGGTYGYTF.

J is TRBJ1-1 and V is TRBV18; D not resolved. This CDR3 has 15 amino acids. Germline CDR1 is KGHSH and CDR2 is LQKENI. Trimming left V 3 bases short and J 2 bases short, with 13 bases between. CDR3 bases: TGTGCCAGCTCACCGGCTGGAGGAGGTAACACTGAAGCTTTCTTT. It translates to CASSPAGGGNTEAFF.

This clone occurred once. The CDR3: CASSKDRGNYGYTF. CDR3 nucleotides: TGTGCCAGCAGCAAGGACAGGGGGAACTATGGCTACACCTTC. This sequence joins TRBV7-2 and TRBJ1-2; 10 positions match TRBD1. The CDR3 loop spans 14 amino acids. The germline CDR1 and CDR2 sequences are SGHTA and FQGNSA. J was trimmed by 2 bases and V by 5 bases; bases with no gene match: 2. The full variable domain, completed using reference TRBV7-2 and TRBJ1-2, is GAGVSQSPSNKVTEKGKDVELRCDPISGHTALYWYRQSLGQGLEFLIYFQGNSAPDKSGLPSDRFSAERTGGSVSTLTIQRTQQEDSAVYLCASSKDRGNYGYTFGSGTRLTVV.

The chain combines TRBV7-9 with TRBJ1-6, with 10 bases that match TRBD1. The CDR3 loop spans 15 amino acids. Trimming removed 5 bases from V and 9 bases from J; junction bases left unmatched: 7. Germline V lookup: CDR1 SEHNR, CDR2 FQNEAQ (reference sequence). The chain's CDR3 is CASSPNRDRGSPLHF. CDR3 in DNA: TGTGCCAGCAGCCCCAACCGGGACAGGGGTTCACCCCTCCACTTT.

Here the CDR3 reads CASSSNLLAGGETQYF. The CDR3 bases are TGTGCCAGCAGCTCAAACTTACTAGCGGGGGGGGAGACCCAGTACTTC. The genes are TRBV7-2 and TRBJ2-5; 13 bases align to TRBD2. J lost 5 bases, V lost 4 bases, and 7 bases had no gene match. CDR3 length: 16 residues. Germline loops: CDR1 SGHTA, CDR2 FQGNSA.

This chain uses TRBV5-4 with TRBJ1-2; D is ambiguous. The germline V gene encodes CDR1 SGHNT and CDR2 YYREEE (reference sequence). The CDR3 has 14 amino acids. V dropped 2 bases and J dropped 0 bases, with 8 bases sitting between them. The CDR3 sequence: CASSFGVTNYGYTF. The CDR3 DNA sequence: TGTGCCAGCAGCTTCGGGGTCACTAACTATGGCTACACCTTC.

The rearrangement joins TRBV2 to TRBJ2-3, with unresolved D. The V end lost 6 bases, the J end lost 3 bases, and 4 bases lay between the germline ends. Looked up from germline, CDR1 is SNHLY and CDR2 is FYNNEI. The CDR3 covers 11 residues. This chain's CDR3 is CASRETDTQYF. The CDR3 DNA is TGTGCCAGCAGAGAGACAGATACGCAGTATTTT. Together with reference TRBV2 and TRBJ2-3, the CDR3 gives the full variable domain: EPEVTQTPSHQVTQMGQEVILRCVPISNHLYFYWYRQILGQKVEFLVSFYNNEISEKSEIFDDQFSVERPDGSNFTLKIRSTKLEDSAMYFCASRETDTQYFGPGTRLTVL.

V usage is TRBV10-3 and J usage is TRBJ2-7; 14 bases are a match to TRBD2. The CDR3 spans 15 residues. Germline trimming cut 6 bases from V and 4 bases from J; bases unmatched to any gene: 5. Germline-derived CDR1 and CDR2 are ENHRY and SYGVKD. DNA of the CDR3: TGTGCCATCAGCACCGGGACTAGCGGGGGTTACGAGCAGTACTTC. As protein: CAISTGTSGGYEQYF.

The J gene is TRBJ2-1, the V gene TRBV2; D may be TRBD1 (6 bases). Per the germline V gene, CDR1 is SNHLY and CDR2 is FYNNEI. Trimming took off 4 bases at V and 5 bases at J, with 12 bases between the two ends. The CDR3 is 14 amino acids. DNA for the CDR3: TGTGCCAGCAGTGTGACGGACAGTAACAATGAGCAGTTCTTC. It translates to CASSVTDSNNEQFF. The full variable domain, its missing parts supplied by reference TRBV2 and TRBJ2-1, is EPEVTQTPSHQVTQMGQEVILRCVPISNHLYFYWYRQILGQKVEFLVSFYNNEISEKSEIFDDQFSVERPDGSNFTLKIRSTKLEDSAMYFCASSVTDSNNEQFFGPGTRLTVL.

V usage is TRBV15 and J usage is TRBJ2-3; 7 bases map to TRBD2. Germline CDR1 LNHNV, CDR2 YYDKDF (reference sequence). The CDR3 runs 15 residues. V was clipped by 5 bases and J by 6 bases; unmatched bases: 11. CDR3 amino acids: CATSGAAGVGDTQYF. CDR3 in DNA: TGTGCCACCAGCGGGGCGGCGGGGGTAGGGGATACGCAGTATTTT.

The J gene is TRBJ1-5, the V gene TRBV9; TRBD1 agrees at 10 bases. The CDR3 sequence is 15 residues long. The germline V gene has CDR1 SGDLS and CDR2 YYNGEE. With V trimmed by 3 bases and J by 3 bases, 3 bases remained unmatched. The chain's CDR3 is CASSAGQGYNQPQHF. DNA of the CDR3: TGTGCCAGCAGCGCGGGACAGGGGTACAATCAGCCCCAGCATTTT.

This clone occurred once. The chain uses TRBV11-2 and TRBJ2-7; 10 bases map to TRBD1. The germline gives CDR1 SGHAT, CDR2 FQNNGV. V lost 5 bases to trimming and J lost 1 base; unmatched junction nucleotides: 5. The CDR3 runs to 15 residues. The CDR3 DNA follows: TGTGCCAGCAGCCCCGACAGGGGGCCTTCCTACGAGCAGTACTTC. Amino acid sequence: CASSPDRGPSYEQYF. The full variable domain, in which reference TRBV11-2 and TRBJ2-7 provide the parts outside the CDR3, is EAGVAQSPRYKIIEKRQSVAFWCNPISGHATLYWYQQILGQGPKLLIQFQNNGVVDDSQLPKDRFSAERLKGVDSTLKIQPAKLEDSAVYLCASSPDRGPSYEQYFGPGTRLTVT.